This T cell receptor beta chain was obtained from a study of cytomegalovirus exposure and HLA in healthy donors. Points on this clone: The antigen remains undetermined.

Sequencing used immunoSEQ multiplex PCR; TCRdb keeps in-frame clones, though not all of them. This sample has hundreds of thousands of clones, with about nine tenths found just once. Study-wide points: Some TCR beta chains (about 170 of them) were listed as cytomegalovirus-associated.

The CDR3 has 13 residues. CDR1 and CDR2 (germline): KGHSH, LQKENI. J lost 2 bases, V lost 6 bases, and 3 bases had no gene match. The sequenced sample consisted of PBMCs. This chain uses TRBV18 with TRBJ1-1, with TRBD1 matching over 7 bases. The TCR originated in a woman aged 18-30 years in good health and CMV-seronegative. The DNA for the CDR3 is TGTGCCAGCTCGGGACAGATTAACACTGAAGCTTTCTTT. Residues: CASSGQINTEAFF.